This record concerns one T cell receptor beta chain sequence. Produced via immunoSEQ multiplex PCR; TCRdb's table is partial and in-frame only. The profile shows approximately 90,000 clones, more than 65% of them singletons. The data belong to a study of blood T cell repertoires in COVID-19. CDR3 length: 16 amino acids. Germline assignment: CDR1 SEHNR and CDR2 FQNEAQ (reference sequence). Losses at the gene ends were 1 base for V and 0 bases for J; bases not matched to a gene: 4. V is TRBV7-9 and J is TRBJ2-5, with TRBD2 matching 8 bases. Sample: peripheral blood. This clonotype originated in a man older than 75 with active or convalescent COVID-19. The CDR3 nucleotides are TGTGCCAGCAGCTTAGGGGAGCGGGGGAACCAAGAGACCCAGTACTTC. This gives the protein CASSLGERGNQETQYF.